This T cell receptor beta chain was documented in a study of T cell responses to AZD1222 COVID-19 vaccine. Profiled with immunoSEQ multiplex PCR; TCRdb holds only in-frame clones, not every one. The table lists over 95,000 clones, around nine tenths of them singletons, with around 12% in the top ten. Source: peripheral blood, taken on day 0 of AZD1222 vaccination. This TCR was sampled from an adult in good health.

The DNA for the CDR3 is TGTGCCAGCAGTAAGACGGGACTAGCGCGAAATGAGCAGTTCTTC. It specifies CASSKTGLARNEQFF. The V call is TRBV6-2 or TRBV6-3, the J call TRBJ2-1; 10 nucleotides agree with TRBD2. The CDR3 totals 15 residues. V was clipped by 5 bases and J by 7 bases; unmatched bases: 8. Per germline, CDR1 MNHEY and CDR2 SVGEGT.